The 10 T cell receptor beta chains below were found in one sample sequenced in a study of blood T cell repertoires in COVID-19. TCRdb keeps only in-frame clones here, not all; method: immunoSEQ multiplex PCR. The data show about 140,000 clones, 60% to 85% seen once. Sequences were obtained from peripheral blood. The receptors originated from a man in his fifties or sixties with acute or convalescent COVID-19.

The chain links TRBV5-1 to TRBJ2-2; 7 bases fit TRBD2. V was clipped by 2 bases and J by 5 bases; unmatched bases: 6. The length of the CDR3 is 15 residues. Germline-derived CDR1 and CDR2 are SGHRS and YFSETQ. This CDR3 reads CASSFGSGGTGELFF. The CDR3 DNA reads TGCGCCAGCAGCTTTGGCTCGGGGGGTACCGGGGAGCTGTTTTTT.

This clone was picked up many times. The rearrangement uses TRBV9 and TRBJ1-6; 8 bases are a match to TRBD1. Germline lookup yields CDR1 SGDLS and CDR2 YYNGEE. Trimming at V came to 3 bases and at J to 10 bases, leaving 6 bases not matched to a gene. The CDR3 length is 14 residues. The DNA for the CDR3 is TGTGCCAGCAGCGCCAGACAGGGGAGATCACCCCTCCACTTT. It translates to CASSARQGRSPLHF.

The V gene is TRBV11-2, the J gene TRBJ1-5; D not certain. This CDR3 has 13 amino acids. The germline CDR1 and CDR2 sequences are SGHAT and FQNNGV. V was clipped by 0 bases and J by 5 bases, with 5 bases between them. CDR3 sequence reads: CASSLDPDQPQHF. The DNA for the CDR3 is TGTGCCAGCAGCTTAGATCCAGATCAGCCCCAGCATTTT.

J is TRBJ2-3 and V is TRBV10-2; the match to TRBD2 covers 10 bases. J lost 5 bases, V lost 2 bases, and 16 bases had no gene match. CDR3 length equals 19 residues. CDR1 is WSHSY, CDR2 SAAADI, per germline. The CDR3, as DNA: TGCGCCAGCAGTGAGCCCCCCCACAGAGCGGGGGGGCAGCGAGATACGCAGTATTTT. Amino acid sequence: CASSEPPHRAGGQRDTQYF.

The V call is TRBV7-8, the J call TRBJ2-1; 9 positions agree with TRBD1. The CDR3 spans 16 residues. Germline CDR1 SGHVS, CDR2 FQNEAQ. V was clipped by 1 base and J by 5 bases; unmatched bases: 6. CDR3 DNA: TGTGCCAGCAGCTTAGGAAGGGGACAGGGACACAATGAGCAGTTCTTC. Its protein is CASSLGRGQGHNEQFF.

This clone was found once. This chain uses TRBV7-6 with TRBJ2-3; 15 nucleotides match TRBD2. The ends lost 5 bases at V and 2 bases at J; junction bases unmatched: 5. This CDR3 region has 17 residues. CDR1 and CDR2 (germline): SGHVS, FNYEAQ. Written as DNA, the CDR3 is TGTGCCAGCAGCCAGGGACTAGCGGGGGGTTTCACAGATACGCAGTATTTT. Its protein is CASSQGLAGGFTDTQYF.

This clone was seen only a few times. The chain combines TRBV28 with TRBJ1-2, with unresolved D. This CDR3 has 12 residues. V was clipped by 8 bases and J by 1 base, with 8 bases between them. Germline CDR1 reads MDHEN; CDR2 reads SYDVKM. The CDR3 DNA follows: TGTGCCAGCCACAGAGTTAACTATGGCTACACCTTC. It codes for CASHRVNYGYTF.

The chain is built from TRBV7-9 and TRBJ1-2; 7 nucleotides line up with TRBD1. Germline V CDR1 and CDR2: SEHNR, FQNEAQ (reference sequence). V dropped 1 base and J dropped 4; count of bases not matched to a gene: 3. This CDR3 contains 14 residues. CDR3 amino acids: CASSLEQGPYGYTF. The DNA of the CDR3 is TGTGCCAGCAGCTTAGAACAGGGGCCCTATGGCTACACCTTC.

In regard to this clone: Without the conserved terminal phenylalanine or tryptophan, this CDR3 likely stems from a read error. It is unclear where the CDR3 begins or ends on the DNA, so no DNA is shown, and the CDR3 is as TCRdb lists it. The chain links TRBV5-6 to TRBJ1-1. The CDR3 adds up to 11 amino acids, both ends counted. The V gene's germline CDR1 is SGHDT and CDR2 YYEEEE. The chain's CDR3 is CASSLASRLSL.

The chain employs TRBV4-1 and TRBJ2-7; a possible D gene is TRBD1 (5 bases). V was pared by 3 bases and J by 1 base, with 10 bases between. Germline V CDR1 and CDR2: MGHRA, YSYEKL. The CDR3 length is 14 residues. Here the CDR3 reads CASSQGLGSYEQYF. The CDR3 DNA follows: TGCGCCAGCAGCCAGGGGCTCGGGTCCTACGAGCAGTACTTC.